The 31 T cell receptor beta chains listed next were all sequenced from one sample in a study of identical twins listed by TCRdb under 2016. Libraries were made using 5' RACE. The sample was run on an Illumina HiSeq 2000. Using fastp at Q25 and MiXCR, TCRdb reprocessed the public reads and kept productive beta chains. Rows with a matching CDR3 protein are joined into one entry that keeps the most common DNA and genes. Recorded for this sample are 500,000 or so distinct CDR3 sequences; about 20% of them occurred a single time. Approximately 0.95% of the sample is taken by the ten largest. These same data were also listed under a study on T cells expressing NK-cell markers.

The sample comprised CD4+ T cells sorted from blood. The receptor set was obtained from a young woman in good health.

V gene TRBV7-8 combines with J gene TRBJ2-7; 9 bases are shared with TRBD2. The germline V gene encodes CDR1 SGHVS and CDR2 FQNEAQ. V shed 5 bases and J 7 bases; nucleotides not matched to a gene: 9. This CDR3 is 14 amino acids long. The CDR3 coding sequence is TGTGCCAGCAGCATGGGACTAGCCTACGATGAGCAGTACTTC. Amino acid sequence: CASSMGLAYDEQYF.

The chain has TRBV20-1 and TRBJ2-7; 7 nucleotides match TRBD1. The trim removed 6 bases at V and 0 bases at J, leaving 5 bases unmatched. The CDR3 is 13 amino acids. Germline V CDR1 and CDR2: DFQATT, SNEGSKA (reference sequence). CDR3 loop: CSAEGAHSYEQYF. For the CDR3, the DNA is TGCAGTGCCGAGGGGGCACACTCCTACGAGCAGTACTTC.

The CDR3 is CASSKEGLGAGSLHYEQYF. The DNA of the CDR3 is TGTGCCAGCAGCAAAGAGGGGTTGGGGGCGGGATCGCTCCACTACGAGCAGTACTTC. The chain links TRBV21-1 to TRBJ2-7; TRBD1 reflects the table's D call only, with no check against the DNA. TRBV21-1 is labeled a pseudogene. This CDR3 spans 19 amino acids.

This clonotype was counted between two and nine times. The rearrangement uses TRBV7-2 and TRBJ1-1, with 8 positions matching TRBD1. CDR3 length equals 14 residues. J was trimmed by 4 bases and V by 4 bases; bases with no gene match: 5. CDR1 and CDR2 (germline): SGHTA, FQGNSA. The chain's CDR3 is CASSSTGASTEAFF. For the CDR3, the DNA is TGTGCCAGCAGCTCGACAGGGGCGAGCACTGAAGCTTTCTTT.

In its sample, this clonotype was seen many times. The chain's CDR3 is CASSLKGYVQPQHF. CDR3 coding DNA: TGTGCCAGCAGTTTAAAGGGCTACGTTCAGCCCCAGCATTTT. The V and J genes are TRBV12-3 or TRBV12-4 and TRBJ1-5; no clear D. The CDR3 consists of 14 residues. V gave up 2 bases and J gave up 6 bases, with 11 bases separating them.

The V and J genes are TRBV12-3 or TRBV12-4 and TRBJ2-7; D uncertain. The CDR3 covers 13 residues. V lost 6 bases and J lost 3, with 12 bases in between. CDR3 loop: CASRSQFHYEQYF. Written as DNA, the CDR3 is TGTGCCAGCAGGAGCCAATTCCACTACGAGCAGTACTTC.

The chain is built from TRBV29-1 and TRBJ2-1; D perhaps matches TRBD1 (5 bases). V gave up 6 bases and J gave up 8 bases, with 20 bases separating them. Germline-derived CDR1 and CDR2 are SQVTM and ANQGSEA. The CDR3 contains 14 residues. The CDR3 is CSVGKVQGHHEQFF. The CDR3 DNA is TGCAGCGTAGGAAAGGTCCAGGGTCATCATGAGCAGTTCTTC.

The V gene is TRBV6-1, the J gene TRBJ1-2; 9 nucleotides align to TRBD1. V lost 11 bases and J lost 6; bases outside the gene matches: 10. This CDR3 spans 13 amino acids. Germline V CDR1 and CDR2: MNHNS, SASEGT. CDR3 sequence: CAVRDREVHGYTF. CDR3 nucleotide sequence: TGTGCCGTCCGGGACAGGGAGGTCCATGGCTACACCTTC.

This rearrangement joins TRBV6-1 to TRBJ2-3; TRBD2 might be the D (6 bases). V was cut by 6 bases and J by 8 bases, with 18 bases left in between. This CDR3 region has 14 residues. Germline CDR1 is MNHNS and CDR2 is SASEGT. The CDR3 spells CASSLGLSDVTQYF. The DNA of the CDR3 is TGTGCCAGCAGCCTCGGACTATCTGATGTTACGCAGTATTTT.

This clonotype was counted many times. CDR3 in amino acids: CASSLYPQEQFF. In DNA form, the CDR3 reads TGTGCCAGCAGTTTATACCCCCAGGAGCAGTTCTTC. The J gene is TRBJ2-1, the V gene TRBV12-3 or TRBV12-4; D unclear. Trimming shortened V by 2 bases and J by 10 bases, and 9 bases separated the two germline ends. The CDR3 runs to 12 residues.

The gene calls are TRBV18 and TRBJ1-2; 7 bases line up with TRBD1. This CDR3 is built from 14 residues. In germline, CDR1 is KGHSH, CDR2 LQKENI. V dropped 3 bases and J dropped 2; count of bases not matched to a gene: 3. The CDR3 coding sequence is TGTGCCAGCTCACCCCAACAGGGGAACTATGGCTACACCTTC. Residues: CASSPQQGNYGYTF.

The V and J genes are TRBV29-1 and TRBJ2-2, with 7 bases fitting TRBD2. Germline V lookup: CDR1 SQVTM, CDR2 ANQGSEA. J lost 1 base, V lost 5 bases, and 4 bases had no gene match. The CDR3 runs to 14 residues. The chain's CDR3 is CSVSTSLNTGELFF. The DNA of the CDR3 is TGCAGCGTTTCGACTAGCCTGAACACCGGGGAGCTGTTTTTT.

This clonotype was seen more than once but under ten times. The CDR3 sequence: CSARGQPFNYGYTF. Here the CDR3 DNA reads TGCAGTGCTAGAGGGCAACCCTTTAACTATGGCTACACCTTC. V and J are TRBV20-1 and TRBJ1-2; D is unresolved. The germline CDR1 and CDR2 sequences are DFQATT and SNEGSKA (reference sequence). Trimming removed 1 base at V and 1 base at J, with 10 bases between. The CDR3 totals 14 residues.

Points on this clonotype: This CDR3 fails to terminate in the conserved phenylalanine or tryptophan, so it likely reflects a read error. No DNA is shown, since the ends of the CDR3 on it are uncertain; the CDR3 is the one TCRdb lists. CDR3: CASSLSPPKV. The chain uses TRBV7-9 and TRBJ1-6. Germline V gene sequence: CDR1 SEHNR, CDR2 FQNEAQ (reference sequence). The CDR3 is made up of 10 amino acids, end residues included.

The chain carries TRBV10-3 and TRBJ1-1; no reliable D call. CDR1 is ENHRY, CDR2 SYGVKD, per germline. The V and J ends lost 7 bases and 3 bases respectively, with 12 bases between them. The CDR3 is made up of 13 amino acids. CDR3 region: CAINSEEDTEAFF. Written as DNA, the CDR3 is TGTGCCATCAATTCCGAGGAGGACACTGAAGCTTTCTTT.

The CDR3 loop reads CASSFRGPEELFF. In DNA, the CDR3 is TGTGCCAGTAGTTTTCGGGGTCCAGAGGAGCTGTTTTTT. The rearrangement joins TRBV19 to TRBJ2-2, with D possibly being TRBD2 (5 bases). Germline V lookup: CDR1 LNHDA, CDR2 SQIVND (reference sequence). V was shortened by 5 bases and J by 10 bases, with 14 bases between the two germline ends. The CDR3 is 13 residues long.

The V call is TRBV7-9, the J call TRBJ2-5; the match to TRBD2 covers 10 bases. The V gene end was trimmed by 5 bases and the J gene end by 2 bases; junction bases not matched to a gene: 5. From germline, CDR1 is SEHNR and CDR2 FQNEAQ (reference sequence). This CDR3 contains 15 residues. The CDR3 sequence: CASSLKTSGQETQYF. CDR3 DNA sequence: TGTGCCAGCAGCCTCAAGACTAGCGGGCAAGAGACCCAGTACTTC.

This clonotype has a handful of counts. The CDR3 loop reads CASSASAGRGQETQYF. The CDR3 nucleotides read TGTGCCAGCAGTGCCTCGGCGGGGAGGGGCCAAGAGACCCAGTACTTC. This sequence joins TRBV6-1 and TRBJ2-5; 7 positions match TRBD2. Germline V gene sequence: CDR1 MNHNS, CDR2 SASEGT. V shed 4 bases, J shed 1 base, and the junction held 9 bases outside the gene matches. This CDR3 is 16 amino acids long.

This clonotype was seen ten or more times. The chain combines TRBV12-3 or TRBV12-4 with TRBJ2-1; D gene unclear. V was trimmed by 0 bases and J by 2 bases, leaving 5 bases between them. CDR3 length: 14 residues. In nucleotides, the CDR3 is TGTGCCAGCAGTTTAGCAGGCGCCTACAATGAGCAGTTCTTC. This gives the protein CASSLAGAYNEQFF.

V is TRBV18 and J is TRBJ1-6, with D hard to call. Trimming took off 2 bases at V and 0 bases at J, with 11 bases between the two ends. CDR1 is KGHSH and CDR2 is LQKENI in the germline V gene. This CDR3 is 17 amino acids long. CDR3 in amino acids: CASSPTRLRSYNSPLHF. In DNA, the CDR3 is TGTGCCAGCTCACCAACTCGGCTCCGCTCCTATAATTCACCCCTCCACTTT. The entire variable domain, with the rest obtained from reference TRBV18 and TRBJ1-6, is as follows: NAGVMQNPRHLVRRRGQEARLRCSPMKGHSHVYWYRQLPEEGLKFMVYLQKENIIDESGMPKERFSAEFPKEGPSILRIQQVVRGDSAAYFCASSPTRLRSYNSPLHFGNGTRLTVT.

CDR3 DNA: TGCAGTGCTTTTAGCGGGGGAAGATCCGGGGAGCTGTTTTTT. Translated: CSAFSGGRSGELFF. The V call is TRBV20-1, the J call TRBJ2-2; 9 bases map to TRBD2. The CDR3 runs to 14 residues. V trimming: 5 bases; J trimming: 6 bases; junction bases outside the gene matches: 7. CDR1 is DFQATT, CDR2 SNEGSKA, per germline (reference sequence).

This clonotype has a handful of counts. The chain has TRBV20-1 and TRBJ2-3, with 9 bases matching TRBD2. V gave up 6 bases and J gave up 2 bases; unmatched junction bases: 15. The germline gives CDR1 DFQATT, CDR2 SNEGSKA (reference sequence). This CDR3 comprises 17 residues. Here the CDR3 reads CSAPPETERGVTDTQYF. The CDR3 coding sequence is TGCAGTGCCCCACCCGAAACGGAGCGGGGGGTCACAGATACGCAGTATTTT.

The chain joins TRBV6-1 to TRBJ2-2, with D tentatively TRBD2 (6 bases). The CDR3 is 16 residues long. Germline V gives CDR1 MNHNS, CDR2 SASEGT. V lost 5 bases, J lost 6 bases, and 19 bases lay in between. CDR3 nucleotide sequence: TGTGCCAGCAGTAGCTTCGGGACTGCGGCCGCCGGGGAGCTGTTTTTT. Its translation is CASSSFGTAAAGELFF.

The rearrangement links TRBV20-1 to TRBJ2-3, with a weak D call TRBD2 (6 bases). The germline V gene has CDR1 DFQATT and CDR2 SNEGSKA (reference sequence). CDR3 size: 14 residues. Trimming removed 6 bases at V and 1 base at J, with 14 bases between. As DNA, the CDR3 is TGCAGTGCCATCTACGGGGGAGGCACAGATACGCAGTATTTT. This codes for CSAIYGGGTDTQYF.

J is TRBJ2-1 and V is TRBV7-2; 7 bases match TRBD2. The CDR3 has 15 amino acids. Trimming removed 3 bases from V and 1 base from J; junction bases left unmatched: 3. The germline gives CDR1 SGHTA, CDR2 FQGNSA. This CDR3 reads CASSLGEGSYNEQFF. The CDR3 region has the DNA TGTGCCAGCAGCTTGGGGGAGGGGTCCTACAATGAGCAGTTCTTC. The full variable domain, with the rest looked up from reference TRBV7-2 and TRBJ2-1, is GAGVSQSPSNKVTEKGKDVELRCDPISGHTALYWYRQSLGQGLEFLIYFQGNSAPDKSGLPSDRFSAERTGGSVSTLTIQRTQQEDSAVYLCASSLGEGSYNEQFFGPGTRLTVL.

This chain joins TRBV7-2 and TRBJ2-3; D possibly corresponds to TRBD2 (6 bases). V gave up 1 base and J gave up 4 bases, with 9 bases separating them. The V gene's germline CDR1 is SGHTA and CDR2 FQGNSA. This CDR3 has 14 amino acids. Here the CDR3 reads CASSLEGGADTQYF. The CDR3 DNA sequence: TGTGCCAGCAGCTTAGAGGGAGGTGCAGATACGCAGTATTTT.

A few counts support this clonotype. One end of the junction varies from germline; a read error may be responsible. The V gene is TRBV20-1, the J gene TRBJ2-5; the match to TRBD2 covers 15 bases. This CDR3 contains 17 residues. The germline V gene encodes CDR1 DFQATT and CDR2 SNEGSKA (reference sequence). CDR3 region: CSARGLAGGPIGETQYF. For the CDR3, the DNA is TGCAGTGCCAGAGGACTAGCGGGAGGGCCGATTGGAGAGACCCAGTACTTC.

DNA of the CDR3: TGCGCCAGCAGTGATAAGACAGGGATCACAGATACGCAGTATTTT. Its protein product is CASSDKTGITDTQYF. The rearrangement links TRBV10-2 to TRBJ2-3, with 7 bases fitting TRBD1. After removal of 3 bases from V and 2 bases from J, the junction contained 5 bases not matched to a gene. The germline gives CDR1 WSHSY, CDR2 SAAADI. The CDR3 extends over 15 amino acids.

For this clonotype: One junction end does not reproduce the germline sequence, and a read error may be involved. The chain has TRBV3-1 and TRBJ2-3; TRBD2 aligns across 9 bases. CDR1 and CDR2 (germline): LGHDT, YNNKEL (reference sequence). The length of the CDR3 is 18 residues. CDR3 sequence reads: CATSHQITAGGGRDTQYF. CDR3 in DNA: TGTGCCACCAGCCACCAAATTACAGCGGGGGGCGGGAGGGATACGCAGTATTTT.

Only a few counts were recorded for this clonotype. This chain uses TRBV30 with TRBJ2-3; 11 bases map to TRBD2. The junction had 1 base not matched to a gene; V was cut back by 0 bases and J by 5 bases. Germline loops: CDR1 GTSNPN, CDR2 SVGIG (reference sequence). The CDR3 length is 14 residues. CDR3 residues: CAWSVLAGEDTQYF. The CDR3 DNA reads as TGTGCCTGGAGTGTACTAGCGGGAGAAGATACGCAGTATTTT.

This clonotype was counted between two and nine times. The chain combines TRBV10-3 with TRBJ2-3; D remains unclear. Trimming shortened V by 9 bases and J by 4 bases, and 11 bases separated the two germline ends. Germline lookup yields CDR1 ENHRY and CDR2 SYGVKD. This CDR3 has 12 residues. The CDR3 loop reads CAISEDSDTQYF. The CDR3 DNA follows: TGTGCCATTTCAGAGGATTCAGATACGCAGTATTTT.